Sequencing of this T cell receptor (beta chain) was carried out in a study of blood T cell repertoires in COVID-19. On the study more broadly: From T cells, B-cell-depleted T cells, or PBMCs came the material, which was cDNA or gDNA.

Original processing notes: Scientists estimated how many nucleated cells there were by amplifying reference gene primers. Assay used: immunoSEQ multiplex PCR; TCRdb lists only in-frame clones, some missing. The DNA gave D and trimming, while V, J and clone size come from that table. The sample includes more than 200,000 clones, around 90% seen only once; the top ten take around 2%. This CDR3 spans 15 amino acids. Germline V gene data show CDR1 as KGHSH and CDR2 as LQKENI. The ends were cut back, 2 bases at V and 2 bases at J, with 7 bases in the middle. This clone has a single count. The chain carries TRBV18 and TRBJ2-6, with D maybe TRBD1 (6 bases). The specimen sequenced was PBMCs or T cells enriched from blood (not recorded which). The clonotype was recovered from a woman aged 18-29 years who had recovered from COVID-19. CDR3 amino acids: CASSPGGTGANVLTF. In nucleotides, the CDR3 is TGTGCCAGCTCACCAGGGGGCACTGGGGCCAACGTCCTGACTTTC.